This record concerns one TCR beta chain sequence. Per germline, CDR1 KGHSH and CDR2 LQKENI. With 3 bases removed from V and 5 bases from J, the gap between germline ends came to 5 bases. CDR3 size: 12 residues. Assay: immunoSEQ multiplex PCR; the TCRdb copy retains only in-frame clones and omits some. The sample has about 6,500 clones, 75% to 85% seen once. This sample is part of a study of follicular helper T cells after annual influenza vaccination. Time point: 2015-2016 season, pre-vaccination. The receptor's source is an adult who received the influenza vaccine. The rearrangement joins TRBV18 to TRBJ2-1; no definite D call. The sample was CXCR5- memory CD4+ T cells sorted from blood, taken on the day of influenza vaccination. The CDR3 coding sequence is TGTGCCAGCTCACCCCTAGACAATGAGCAGTTCTTC. It encodes CASSPLDNEQFF.